The 25 T cell receptor beta chains listed next were all sequenced from one sample in a study of breast tumors, draining lymph nodes, adjacent tissues. From the multiplex PCR reads, TCRdb called clonotypes with MiXCR, one entry per CDR3 protein. The sample includes under 110,000 distinct CDR3 sequences, roughly 33% of them seen just once. The lymph nodes were axillary draining lymph nodes from breast cancer patients. What was sequenced was axillary lymph node tissue. The source of these receptors is a female donor with breast cancer. Some clones in this sample may be carry-over from other donors' samples.

In its sample, this clonotype was seen many times. V gene TRBV7-3 combines with J gene TRBJ2-2, with TRBD2 matching 7 bases. The ends lost 1 base at V and 7 bases at J; junction bases unmatched: 3. The CDR3 spans 14 residues. The germline CDR1 and CDR2 sequences are SGHTA and FQGTGA. CDR3 residues: CASSLIGGNGELFF. CDR3 bases: TGTGCCAGCAGCTTAATCGGGGGGAACGGGGAGCTGTTTTTT.

CDR3 residues: CASRPEIASGYTF. The CDR3 DNA reads as TGTGCCAGCAGACCGGAGATTGCCTCTGGCTACACCTTC. J is TRBJ1-2 and V is TRBV9; D unresolved. Trimming took off 5 bases at V and 7 bases at J, with 15 bases between the two ends. The CDR3 covers 13 residues. Looked up from germline, CDR1 is SGDLS and CDR2 is YYNGEE.

In regard to this clonotype: Since a much larger clone is just one base distant, this may be a read error. The conserved closing phenylalanine or tryptophan is absent in this CDR3, likely reflecting a read error. The chain joins TRBV6-1 to TRBJ1-5; no clear D. Germline V lookup: CDR1 MNHNS, CDR2 SASEGT. V gave up 5 bases and J gave up 2 bases, with 7 bases separating them. CDR3 length: 13 amino acids. For the CDR3, the DNA is TGTGCCAGCAGTTATGCGGGCAATCAGCCCCAGCATCTT. It codes for CASSYAGNQPQHL.

This clonotype was recorded many times. The chain joins TRBV5-1 to TRBJ2-7; a possible D gene is TRBD2 (6 bases). The CDR3 has 14 residues. The V end lost 4 bases, the J end lost 5 bases, and 16 bases lay between the germline ends. Germline values: CDR1 SGHRS, CDR2 YFSETQ. CDR3 amino acids: CASSREPGPNEQYF. The CDR3 DNA reads as TGCGCCAGCAGCCGGGAGCCAGGCCCGAACGAGCAGTACTTC.

This clonotype was counted a few times. Being one base from a much bigger clone, this may be a read error. The chain joins TRBV20-1 to TRBJ2-5; the match to TRBD2 covers 11 bases. The CDR3 has 15 residues. The J segment lost 5 bases and the V segment lost 2 bases, leaving 7 bases of the junction unmatched. Per the germline V gene, CDR1 is DFQATT and CDR2 is SNEGSKA (reference sequence). CDR3: CSARSTSGSPETQYF. The DNA of the CDR3 is TGCAGTGCTAGATCCACTAGCGGGAGTCCTGAGACCCAGTACTTC.

This clonotype was seen many times. This chain joins TRBV20-1 and TRBJ1-2, with TRBD1 as a possible D gene (5 bases). The CDR3 loop spans 15 amino acids. CDR1 is DFQATT and CDR2 is SNEGSKA in the germline V gene (reference sequence). Trimming removed 0 bases from V and 4 bases from J, with 15 bases in between. CDR3 in DNA: TGCAGTGCTAGAGATCCGACAGTACTCGGCTATGGCTACACCTTC. This encodes CSARDPTVLGYGYTF.

Concerning this clonotype: A read error may account for a junction end that differs from germline. V and J are TRBV7-9 and TRBJ1-2, with D perhaps matching TRBD1 (6 bases). Germline lookup yields CDR1 SEHNR and CDR2 FQNEAQ (reference sequence). This CDR3 spans 15 amino acids. This CDR3 reads CASSLAVGTPYGYSF. The CDR3 nucleotides read TGTGCCAGCAGCTTAGCGGTGGGGACACCCTATGGCTACTCCTTC.

This clonotype was picked up many times. The chain has TRBV4-1 and TRBJ2-5; no firm D call. There are 16 residues in the CDR3. Germline V CDR1 and CDR2: MGHRA, YSYEKL. Trimming cost V 3 bases and J 3 bases, with 17 bases left between them. Written as DNA, the CDR3 is TGCGCCAGCAGCCACTACTTTCCAGACCGCGAAGAGACCCAGTACTTC. It is translated as CASSHYFPDREETQYF.

This clonotype appeared many times. The V gene is TRBV10-2, the J gene TRBJ1-2; no reliable D call. Germline V gene sequence: CDR1 WSHSY, CDR2 SAAADI. This CDR3 comprises 15 residues. Trimming stripped 3 bases from V and 1 base from J, with 12 bases between. CDR3 DNA: TGCGCCAGCAGTGACATTAAAGGGATTAACTATGGCTACACCTTC. As protein: CASSDIKGINYGYTF.

This clonotype has just a few counts. V usage is TRBV19 and J usage is TRBJ1-1; possible D gene TRBD1, 6 bases. V lost 0 bases to trimming and J lost 7 bases, with 9 bases between them. Looked up from germline, CDR1 is LNHDA and CDR2 is SQIVND (reference sequence). The length of the CDR3 is 13 residues. This chain's CDR3 is CASSIEQGIEAFF. Written as DNA, the CDR3 is TGTGCCAGTAGTATAGAACAGGGAATTGAAGCTTTCTTT.

This clonotype was seen a single time. Germline is not matched at one junction end, which may reflect a read error. The rearrangement uses TRBV7-3 and TRBJ2-5, with 7 bases identical to TRBD1. The CDR3 spans 15 residues. Germline values: CDR1 SGHTA, CDR2 FQGTGA. The CDR3 DNA follows: TGCGCCAGCAGCGATGGGGCGAGGGGGCTAGAGACCCAGTACTTC. Its protein product is CASSDGARGLETQYF.

Relative to its sample, this clonotype is medium-sized. CDR3 loop: CASSRTGYEQYF. As DNA, the CDR3 is TGTGCCAGCAGTAGGACAGGATACGAGCAGTACTTC. The chain joins TRBV2 to TRBJ2-7, with 7 bases fitting TRBD1. Germline V gene sequence: CDR1 SNHLY, CDR2 FYNNEI. V shed 5 bases, J shed 4 bases, and the junction held 2 bases outside the gene matches. The length of the CDR3 is 12 residues.

This clonotype was counted at least ten times. This chain joins TRBV5-1 and TRBJ2-7; 11 bases line up with TRBD2. V shed 3 bases, J shed 6 bases, and the junction held 5 bases outside the gene matches. The germline CDR1 and CDR2 sequences are SGHRS and YFSETQ. This CDR3 has 14 residues. The CDR3 loop reads CASSSTSGRTEQYF. The CDR3 DNA follows: TGCGCCAGCAGCTCAACTAGCGGGAGAACCGAGCAGTACTTC.

This clonotype was recorded many times. The DNA for the CDR3 is TGCAGCGTTGAGGCGGACAGGGGATGGGCAGATACGCAGTATTTT. This codes for CSVEADRGWADTQYF. The genes are TRBV29-1 and TRBJ2-3; 9 bases agree with TRBD1. This CDR3 contains 15 residues. J was trimmed by 4 bases and V by 3 bases; bases with no gene match: 8. CDR1 is SQVTM and CDR2 is ANQGSEA in the germline V gene.

In this sample, this clonotype turned up many times. The V gene is TRBV18, the J gene TRBJ2-7; D uncertain. With 1 base removed from V and 5 bases from J, the gap between germline ends came to 3 bases. The CDR3 covers 11 residues. Germline CDR1 KGHSH, CDR2 LQKENI. CDR3 in amino acids: CASSPHDEQYF. CDR3 DNA sequence: TGTGCCAGCTCACCACACGACGAGCAGTACTTC.

This chain joins TRBV5-1 and TRBJ1-1, with 7 bases that match TRBD1. Trimming cost V 1 base and J 5 bases; bases outside gene matches: 5. CDR1 SGHRS and CDR2 YFSETQ come from the germline V gene. The CDR3 is 14 amino acids. This chain's CDR3 is CASSLTLTGTEAFF. In DNA form, the CDR3 reads TGCGCCAGCAGCTTGACCTTGACAGGGACTGAAGCTTTCTTT.

A note on this clonotype: A much bigger clone sits one base away, suggesting this may be a read error. The chain recombines TRBV20-1 with TRBJ2-1; TRBD2 agrees at 11 bases. The germline gives CDR1 DFQATT, CDR2 SNEGSKA (reference sequence). This CDR3 has 14 amino acids. J gave up 9 bases and V 6 bases, and 10 bases lay outside the gene matches. CDR3 in amino acids: CSANSGRGGTEQFF. CDR3 in DNA: TGCAGTGCCAATAGCGGGAGGGGGGGGACTGAGCAGTTCTTC.

This clonotype was recorded at least ten times. The V call is TRBV9, the J call TRBJ2-3; D perhaps matches TRBD2 (6 bases). The CDR3 is 15 residues long. Per germline, CDR1 SGDLS and CDR2 YYNGEE. V dropped 4 bases and J dropped 2 bases, with 14 bases sitting between them. The chain's CDR3 is CASSPRGVLTDTQYF. DNA of the CDR3: TGTGCCAGCAGCCCCCGCGGGGTTCTCACAGATACGCAGTATTTT.

This clonotype was recorded at least ten times. The rearrangement joins TRBV6-5 to TRBJ1-6; tentatively, D is TRBD1 (5 bases). From germline, CDR1 is MNHEY and CDR2 SVGAGI. Deletions cut 6 bases from V and 1 base from J, with 22 bases between. The CDR3 length is 19 residues. The DNA for the CDR3 is TGTGCCAGCAGACCCGCAATGGGGCCAAGAGTTTCCTATAATTCACCCCTCCACTTT. Its translation is CASRPAMGPRVSYNSPLHF.

Note on this clonotype: One end of the junction is discordant with germline, which a read error may explain. The CDR3 sequence: CASSPGTRNQLQHF. For the CDR3, the DNA is TGTGCCAGCAGTCCCGGGACACGCAATCAGCTCCAGCATTTT. This chain joins TRBV6-5 and TRBJ1-5; D is perhaps TRBD1 (6 bases). Germline V gene lookup returns CDR1 MNHEY and CDR2 SVGAGI. The CDR3 has 14 residues.

Note on this clonotype: This could be a read error, since a much larger clone is one nucleotide away. V is TRBV5-4 and J is TRBJ2-6, with a tentative D call TRBD2 (5 bases). From germline, CDR1 is SGHNT and CDR2 YYREEE (reference sequence). V gave up 0 bases and J gave up 4 bases, with 11 bases separating them. The CDR3 is 16 amino acids. CDR3 loop: CASSLAQASGANVLTF. CDR3 coding DNA: TGTGCCAGCAGCTTGGCCCAGGCTAGCGGGGCCAACGTCCTGACTTTC.

This clonotype was detected ten times or more. The chain employs TRBV29-1 and TRBJ2-7; D is unclear. Trimming left V 5 bases short and J 0 bases short, with 11 bases between. CDR1 is SQVTM, CDR2 ANQGSEA, per germline. The CDR3 is 13 amino acids. The DNA for the CDR3 is TGCAGCGTTCAAAAGCCGACCTCCTACGAGCAGTACTTC. It translates to CSVQKPTSYEQYF.

The chain is built from TRBV9 and TRBJ2-5; tentatively, D is TRBD2 (6 bases). V lost 3 bases to trimming and J lost 5 bases, with 17 bases between them. Per the germline V gene, CDR1 is SGDLS and CDR2 is YYNGEE. The CDR3 is made up of 15 amino acids. The CDR3 sequence: CASSARGLLRETQYF. CDR3 DNA: TGTGCCAGCAGCGCCCGGGGACTCCTACGGGAGACCCAGTACTTC.

This clonotype was detected many times. The chain uses TRBV6-6 and TRBJ2-1, with D perhaps matching TRBD2 (5 bases). Trimming removed 2 bases from V and 7 bases from J, with 12 bases in between. Germline V gene lookup returns CDR1 MNHNY and CDR2 SVGAGI (reference sequence). CDR3 length equals 14 residues. The CDR3 region has the DNA TGTGCCAGCAGTTACGTGGCGGGTCGAAATGAGCAGTTCTTC. Translation: CASSYVAGRNEQFF.

In its sample, this clonotype was seen many times. The V call is TRBV2, the J call TRBJ2-3; D is unresolved. The CDR3 totals 11 residues. Germline-derived CDR1 and CDR2 are SNHLY and FYNNEI. Trimming removed 4 bases at V and 5 bases at J, with 4 bases between. The CDR3 DNA reads TGTGCCAGCAGTGGCAGAGATACGCAGTATTTT. Translating gives CASSGRDTQYF.